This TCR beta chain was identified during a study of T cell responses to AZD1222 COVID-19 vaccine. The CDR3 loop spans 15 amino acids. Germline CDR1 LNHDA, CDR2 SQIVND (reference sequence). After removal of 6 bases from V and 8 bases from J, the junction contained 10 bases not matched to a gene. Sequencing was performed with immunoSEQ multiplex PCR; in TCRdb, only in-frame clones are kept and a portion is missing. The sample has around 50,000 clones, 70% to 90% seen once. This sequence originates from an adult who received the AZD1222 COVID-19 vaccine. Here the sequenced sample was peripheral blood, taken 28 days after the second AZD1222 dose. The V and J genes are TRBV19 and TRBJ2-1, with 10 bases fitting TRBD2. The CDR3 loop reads CASRALAGVFDEQFF. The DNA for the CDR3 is TGTGCCAGTAGGGCTCTAGCGGGAGTTTTCGATGAGCAGTTCTTC.